This TCR beta chain appears in the sequencing data of a study of T cell responses to AZD1222 COVID-19 vaccine. Overall study findings and caveats: Of spike-specific TCRs, nearly half reportedly target regions left unmutated in variants. No repertoire was sampled before or during the peak T cell response, only after it. The study identified only five or six AZD1222 recipients as seropositive at baseline. Elevations in Spike-specific TCR breadth and depth followed administration of two AZD1222 doses.

TCRdb keeps only in-frame clones here, not all; method: immunoSEQ multiplex PCR. The sample gives around 140,000 clones, 80% to 90% of which show up once; 5.1% is in the top ten. In the case of this clone: What it binds is unknown.

Trimming removed 4 bases at V and 4 bases at J, with 21 bases between. The germline gives CDR1 SGHKS, CDR2 YYEKEE (reference sequence). The CDR3 spans 17 residues. The sample consisted of peripheral blood, taken on day 0 of AZD1222 vaccination. The TCR was taken from an adult in good health. The chain carries TRBV5-5 and TRBJ2-1, with TRBD1 as a possible D gene (6 bases). The CDR3 region is CASSPLQGRGLYNEQFF. CDR3 in DNA: TGTGCCAGCAGCCCCCTCCAGGGCAGGGGATTATACAATGAGCAGTTCTTC.